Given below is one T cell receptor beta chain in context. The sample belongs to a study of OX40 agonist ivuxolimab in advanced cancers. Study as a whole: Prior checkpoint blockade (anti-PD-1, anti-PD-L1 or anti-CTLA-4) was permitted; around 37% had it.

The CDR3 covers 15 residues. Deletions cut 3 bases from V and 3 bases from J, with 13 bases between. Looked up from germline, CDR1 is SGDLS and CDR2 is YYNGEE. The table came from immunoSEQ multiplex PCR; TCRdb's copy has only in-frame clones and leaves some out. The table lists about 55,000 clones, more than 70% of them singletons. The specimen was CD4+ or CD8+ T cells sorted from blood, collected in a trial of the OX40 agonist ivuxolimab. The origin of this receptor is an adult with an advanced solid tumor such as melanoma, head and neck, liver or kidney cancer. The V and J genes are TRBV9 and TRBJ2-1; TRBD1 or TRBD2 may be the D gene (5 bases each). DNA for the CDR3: TGTGCCAGCAGCGCCGGGACGATGAACTACAATGAGCAGTTCTTC. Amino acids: CASSAGTMNYNEQFF.